This T cell receptor (beta chain) was sequenced during a study of OX40 agonist ivuxolimab in advanced cancers. The repertoire was sequenced with immunoSEQ multiplex PCR; TCRdb's copy has only in-frame clones and lacks some. Of about 45,000 clones listed, about 94% are singletons. This CDR3 region has 11 residues. In germline, CDR1 is GTSNPN, CDR2 SVGIG (reference sequence). Trimming shortened V by 2 bases and J by 4 bases, and 4 bases separated the two germline ends. The gene calls are TRBV30 and TRBJ2-3; D unresolved. The TCR sequence derives from an adult with an advanced solid tumor such as melanoma, head and neck, liver or kidney cancer. Here the sequenced sample was CD4+ or CD8+ T cells sorted from blood, taken in a trial of the OX40 agonist ivuxolimab. The CDR3: CAWSLSDTQYF. The CDR3 DNA follows: TGTGCCTGGAGTCTCTCAGATACGCAGTATTTT.